This T cell receptor beta chain was sequenced for a study of radiotherapy plus CTLA-4 blockade in lung cancer. Enrolled patients, whose metastatic non-small-cell lung cancer was chemo-refractory, received focal radiation plus CTLA-4 blockade with ipilimumab. Profiled with immunoSEQ multiplex PCR; TCRdb holds only in-frame clones, not every one. The table shows about 29,000 clones, with 80% to 90% occurring only once. Per germline, CDR1 SQVTM and CDR2 ANQGSEA. The CDR3 contains 16 residues. Trimming at V came to 7 bases and at J to 3 bases, leaving 6 bases not matched to a gene. The sample here was peripheral blood, taken from a patient treated with radiotherapy plus ipilimumab. The receptor was isolated from a human donor with non-small cell lung cancer that progressed on radiotherapy plus ipilimumab. The V call is TRBV29-1, the J call TRBJ2-1; 16 bases fit TRBD2. The CDR3 reads CSAVGLAGGNYNEQFF. CDR3 in DNA: TGCAGCGCGGTGGGACTAGCGGGGGGGAACTACAATGAGCAGTTCTTC.